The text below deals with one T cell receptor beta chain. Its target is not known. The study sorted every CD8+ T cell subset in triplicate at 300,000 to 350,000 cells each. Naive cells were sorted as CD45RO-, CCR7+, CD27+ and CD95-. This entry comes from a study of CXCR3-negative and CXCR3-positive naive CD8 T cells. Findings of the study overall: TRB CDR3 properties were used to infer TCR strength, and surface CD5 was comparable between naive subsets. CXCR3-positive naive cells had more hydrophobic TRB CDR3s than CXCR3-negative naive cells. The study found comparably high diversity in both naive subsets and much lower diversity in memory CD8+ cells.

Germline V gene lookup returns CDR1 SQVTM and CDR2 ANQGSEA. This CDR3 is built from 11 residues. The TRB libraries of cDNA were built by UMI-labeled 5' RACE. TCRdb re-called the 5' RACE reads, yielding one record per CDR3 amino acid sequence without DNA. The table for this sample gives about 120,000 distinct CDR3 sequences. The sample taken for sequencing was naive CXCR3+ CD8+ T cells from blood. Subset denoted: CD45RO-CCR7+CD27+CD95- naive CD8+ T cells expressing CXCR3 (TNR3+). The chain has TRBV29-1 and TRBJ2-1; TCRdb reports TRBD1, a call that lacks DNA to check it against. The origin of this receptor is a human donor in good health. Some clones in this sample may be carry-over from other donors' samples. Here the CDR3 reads CSVPPGTEQFF.